The source of this T cell receptor beta chain is a study of blood T cell repertoires in COVID-19. Across the study: Samples taken during acute and convalescent COVID-19 were collected in the United States, Italy and Spain. The analysed material was cDNA or gDNA that came from T cells, B-cell-depleted T cells, or PBMCs.

Original handling: By means of reference gene primer amplification, nucleated cell counts were estimated. Profiling relied on immunoSEQ multiplex PCR, and the TCRdb table lists in-frame clones only, not all of them. For V, J and clone size, that table is used; D and trimming come from the DNA. The sample yields tens of thousands of clones, around four fifths seen once. Looked up from germline, CDR1 is LNHDA and CDR2 is SQIVND (reference sequence). Trimming removed 8 bases from V and 7 bases from J; junction bases left unmatched: 7. This CDR3 has 14 amino acids. This chain links TRBV19 with TRBJ1-6, with 8 bases matching TRBD1. This receptor was identified in a human donor in a cohort sampled during active COVID-19. The sequenced sample consisted of peripheral blood. The CDR3 loop is CASDRGGSNSPLHF. The CDR3 DNA follows: TGTGCCAGTGACAGGGGAGGATCAAATTCACCCCTCCACTTT.